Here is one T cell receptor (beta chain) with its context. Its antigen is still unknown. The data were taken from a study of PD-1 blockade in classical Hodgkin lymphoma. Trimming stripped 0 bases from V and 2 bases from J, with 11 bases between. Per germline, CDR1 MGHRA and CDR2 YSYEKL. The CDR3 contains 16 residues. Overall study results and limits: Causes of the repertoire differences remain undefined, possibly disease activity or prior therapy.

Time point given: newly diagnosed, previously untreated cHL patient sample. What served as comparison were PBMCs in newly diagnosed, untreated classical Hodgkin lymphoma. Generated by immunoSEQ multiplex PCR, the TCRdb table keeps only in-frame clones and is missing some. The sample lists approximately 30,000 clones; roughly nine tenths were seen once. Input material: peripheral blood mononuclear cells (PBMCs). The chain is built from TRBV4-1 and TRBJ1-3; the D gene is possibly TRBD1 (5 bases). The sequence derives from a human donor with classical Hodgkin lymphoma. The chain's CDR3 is CASSQEGGLAGNTIYF. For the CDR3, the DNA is TGCGCCAGCAGCCAAGAGGGGGGATTGGCTGGAAACACCATATATTTT.